These 25 T cell receptor beta chains share one sample of origin, sequenced in a study of CD8+ T cells in alopecia areata. The treatment is: oral pan-JAK inhibitor, 5-10 mg twice daily. Extraction and reverse transcription of RNA yielded cDNA as the sequencing template. The protocol was immunoSEQ multiplex PCR, while the TCRdb copy is restricted to in-frame clones and leaves out a portion. The sample carries approximately 300,000 clones, 58% recorded once. The sample here was CD4+ T cells sorted from blood, taken at week 24, from a patient treated with tofacitinib. Receptor source: a human donor with alopecia areata.

This clone turned up a few times. The rearrangement links TRBV5-4 to TRBJ2-2, with D possibly TRBD2 on 6 matching bases. Trimming left V 1 base short and J 1 base short, with 8 bases between. Looked up from germline, CDR1 is SGHNT and CDR2 is YYREEE (reference sequence). This CDR3 region has 15 residues. Written as DNA, the CDR3 is TGTGCCAGCAGCTTGACGGGGGTGAACACCGGGGAGCTGTTTTTT. Translation: CASSLTGVNTGELFF.

This clone was seen only a few times. This chain's CDR3 is CAISERPGEYNEQFF. The CDR3 nucleotides are TGTGCCATCAGTGAGAGGCCAGGGGAGTACAATGAGCAGTTCTTC. The rearrangement uses TRBV10-3 and TRBJ2-1; D perhaps matches TRBD1 (6 bases). Trimming shortened V by 2 bases and J by 4 bases, and 12 bases separated the two germline ends. This CDR3 is built from 15 residues. The germline V gene has CDR1 ENHRY and CDR2 SYGVKD.

This chain connects TRBV6-1 to TRBJ2-5; D gene unclear. This CDR3 spans 13 amino acids. Trimming left V 8 bases short and J 5 bases short, with 15 bases between. The germline gives CDR1 MNHNS, CDR2 SASEGT. The CDR3 nucleotides are TGTGCCAGCTGGCCGTGGGTAGGGGAGACCCAGTACTTC. It translates to CASWPWVGETQYF.

This clone was seen only once. The rearrangement links TRBV10-3 to TRBJ2-3; D is possibly TRBD2 (5 bases). Germline CDR1 is ENHRY and CDR2 is SYGVKD. V lost 2 bases to trimming and J lost 4 bases, with 13 bases between them. There are 15 residues in the CDR3. CDR3 protein: CAISENLALPDTQYF. The CDR3 coding sequence is TGTGCCATCAGTGAGAATCTAGCCCTCCCAGATACGCAGTATTTT.

This clone was seen a few times. The genes are TRBV6-6 and TRBJ1-2; no firm D call. The CDR3 consists of 11 residues. CDR1 MNHNY and CDR2 SVGAGI come from the germline V gene (reference sequence). The CDR3 region is CVGRSNYGYTF. The CDR3 nucleotides read TGTGTGGGCAGGAGTAACTATGGCTACACCTTC.

In nucleotides, the CDR3 is TGTGCCAGCAGCTCCATGGTCGGGGATGGCTACACCTTC. It yields the protein CASSSMVGDGYTF. This chain uses TRBV5-6 with TRBJ1-2; D is undetermined. V was clipped by 3 bases and J by 6 bases, with 12 bases between them. The CDR3 runs 13 residues. Per germline, CDR1 SGHDT and CDR2 YYEEEE.

The chain combines TRBV7-8 with TRBJ1-6; unclear D gene. Germline V CDR1 and CDR2: SGHVS, FQNEAQ. The length of the CDR3 is 17 residues. V shed 5 bases and J shed 6 bases, with 20 bases lying between them. CDR3 bases: TGTGCCAGCAGCCCTAGCTTGAGGGTCTCGCGTAATTCACCCCTCCACTTT. Translating it yields CASSPSLRVSRNSPLHF. The full variable domain, its missing parts supplied by reference TRBV7-8 and TRBJ1-6, is GAGVSQSPRYKVAKRGQDVALRCDPISGHVSLFWYQQALGQGPEFLTYFQNEAQLDKSGLPSDRFFAERPEGSVSTLKIQRTQQEDSAVYLCASSPSLRVSRNSPLHFGNGTRLTVT.

V is TRBV27 and J is TRBJ1-5; 8 bases line up with TRBD1. CDR3 size: 18 residues. Germline lookup yields CDR1 MNHEY and CDR2 SMNVEV (reference sequence). The V gene end was trimmed by 3 bases and the J gene end by 5 bases; junction bases not matched to a gene: 15. The DNA of the CDR3 is TGTGCCAGCAGTTTGGAGTTCGAGGACAGGGACCCCCATCAGCCCCAGCATTTT. Its protein product is CASSLEFEDRDPHQPQHF.

V is TRBV7-9 and J is TRBJ2-3; D is unclear. Germline V lookup: CDR1 SEHNR, CDR2 FQNEAQ (reference sequence). The CDR3 has 12 amino acids. V was shortened by 1 base and J by 4 bases, with 3 bases between the two germline ends. CDR3 loop: CASSLEADTQYF. The CDR3 bases are TGTGCCAGCAGCTTAGAAGCAGATACGCAGTATTTT. The full variable domain, completed using reference TRBV7-9 and TRBJ2-3, is DTGVSQNPRHKITKRGQNVTFRCDPISEHNRLYWYRQTLGQGPEFLTYFQNEAQLEKSRLLSDRFSAERPKGSFSTLEIQRTEQGDSAMYLCASSLEADTQYFGPGTRLTVL.

The V gene is TRBV2, the J gene TRBJ2-4; no clear D. Germline lookup yields CDR1 SNHLY and CDR2 FYNNEI. The V and J ends lost 8 bases and 0 bases respectively, with 17 bases between them. This CDR3 is 16 amino acids long. The CDR3 spells CASSYGVTLAKNIQYF. CDR3 nucleotide sequence: TGTGCCAGCTCGTATGGGGTAACCTTAGCCAAAAACATTCAGTACTTC.

This clone turned up a few times. Written as DNA, the CDR3 is TGTGCTAGTGGTTTAGGCCTGACCACCACCCAAGAGACCCAGTACTTC. Translating gives CASGLGLTTTQETQYF. The chain joins TRBV12-5 to TRBJ2-5; D is undetermined. Deletions cut 3 bases from V and 1 base from J, with 15 bases between. This CDR3 spans 16 amino acids. The germline CDR1 and CDR2 sequences are LGHNT and FRNRAP.

The chain links TRBV14 to TRBJ1-5, with 9 bases aligning to TRBD1. J lost 1 base, V lost 4 bases, and 17 bases had no gene match. This CDR3 region has 20 residues. Germline lookup yields CDR1 SGHDN and CDR2 FVKESK. In DNA form, the CDR3 reads TGTGCCAGCAGCCCACCACTCTCAAAACTACAGGGGGCAAGCAATCAGCCCCAGCATTTT. This gives the protein CASSPPLSKLQGASNQPQHF. The full variable domain, its missing parts supplied by reference TRBV14 and TRBJ1-5, is EAGVTQFPSHSVIEKGQTVTLRCDPISGHDNLYWYRRVMGKEIKFLLHFVKESKQDESGMPNNRFLAERTGGTYSTLKVQPAELEDSGVYFCASSPPLSKLQGASNQPQHFGDGTRLSIL.

The rearrangement links TRBV4-3 to TRBJ2-1, with D perhaps matching TRBD2 (5 bases). The CDR3 loop spans 15 amino acids. CDR1 and CDR2 from the germline V gene are LGHNA and YSLEER. V shed 0 bases and J shed 12 bases, with 18 bases lying between them. As DNA, the CDR3 is TGCGCCAGCAGCCAAGATCCTAAGGCGGGTCAAGGGCAGTTCTTC. Protein: CASSQDPKAGQGQFF.

The chain joins TRBV7-9 to TRBJ2-6; D possibly uses TRBD1 or TRBD2 (5 bases each). Trimming removed 5 bases from V and 2 bases from J, with 13 bases in between. The CDR3 has 16 amino acids. From germline, CDR1 is SEHNR and CDR2 FQNEAQ (reference sequence). The CDR3: CASSTRGETGANVLTF. The DNA of the CDR3 is TGTGCCAGCAGCACGAGAGGGGAAACTGGGGCCAACGTCCTGACTTTC.

This sequence joins TRBV11-2 and TRBJ2-1; D possibly corresponds to TRBD2 (6 bases). The germline V gene has CDR1 SGHAT and CDR2 FQNNGV. This CDR3 contains 14 residues. The V end was cut by 1 base, the J end by 10 bases, with 14 bases between. The CDR3 DNA is TGTGCCAGCAGCTTAGGGGCGGGGAAGGCAGAGCAGTTCTTC. Protein product: CASSLGAGKAEQFF.

V and J are TRBV30 and TRBJ1-5; 7 nucleotides match TRBD1. Germline values: CDR1 GTSNPN, CDR2 SVGIG (reference sequence). The CDR3 sequence is 13 residues long. The V segment lost 2 bases and the J segment 7 bases; nucleotides outside the gene matches: 5. CDR3 sequence reads: CAWSRGGQQPQHF. The DNA of the CDR3 is TGTGCCTGGAGTAGAGGGGGCCAACAGCCCCAGCATTTT.

This clone occurred once. In DNA form, the CDR3 reads TGTGCCAGCAGTTGGGGGAATCAGCCCCAGCATTTT. Translated: CASSWGNQPQHF. The V and J genes are TRBV2 and TRBJ1-5, with D perhaps TRBD1 (5 bases). The CDR3 sequence is 12 residues long. Trimming cost V 5 bases and J 4 bases, with 6 bases left between them. In germline, CDR1 is SNHLY, CDR2 FYNNEI.

The chain carries TRBV2 and TRBJ2-5; tentative D call: TRBD1 (6 bases). Germline values: CDR1 SNHLY, CDR2 FYNNEI. The CDR3 runs 14 residues. Trimming removed 6 bases at V and 2 bases at J, with 13 bases between. CDR3 amino acids: CASRVGGMQETQYF. In DNA form, the CDR3 reads TGTGCCAGCAGAGTAGGGGGAATGCAAGAGACCCAGTACTTC.

This chain uses TRBV5-4 with TRBJ2-3, with 10 bases that match TRBD2. CDR3 length: 16 amino acids. The germline CDR1 and CDR2 sequences are SGHNT and YYREEE (reference sequence). Unmatched junction bases numbered 3, after V lost 2 bases and J lost 0 bases. In DNA form, the CDR3 reads TGTGCCAGCAGCTTAAAGCGGGGGGGCAGCACAGATACGCAGTATTTT. It specifies CASSLKRGGSTDTQYF.

The chain couples TRBV30 to TRBJ2-1, with D unresolved. In germline, CDR1 is GTSNPN, CDR2 SVGIG (reference sequence). The V gene lost 5 bases and the J gene lost 7 bases, with 15 bases spanning the gap. This CDR3 spans 13 amino acids. The CDR3 sequence is CAWGRALLNEQFF. In DNA, the CDR3 is TGTGCCTGGGGCCGGGCACTCTTGAATGAGCAGTTCTTC.

This chain joins TRBV25-1 and TRBJ2-3; D is ambiguous. Germline V CDR1 and CDR2: MGHDK, SYGVNS. The length of the CDR3 is 12 residues. The germline V and J ends were trimmed by 2 bases and 5 bases, with 5 bases remaining between them. Here the CDR3 DNA reads TGTGCCAGCAGTGAAGTGGGAGATACGCAGTATTTT. Translating gives CASSEVGDTQYF.

The rearrangement links TRBV5-4 to TRBJ1-2; 7 bases align to TRBD1. Germline CDR1 and CDR2: SGHNT and YYREEE (reference sequence). The length of the CDR3 is 15 residues. With V trimmed by 4 bases and J by 1 base, 7 bases remained unmatched. This CDR3 is CASSPVGQLNYGYTF. For the CDR3, the DNA is TGTGCCAGCAGCCCGGTGGGACAGCTTAACTATGGCTACACCTTC.

The chain combines TRBV30 with TRBJ2-5; TRBD1 matches at 8 bases. The DNA matches TRBJ2-7 better at its end, which makes the J call doubtful. Germline CDR1 is GTSNPN and CDR2 is SVGIG (reference sequence). The CDR3 sequence is 16 residues long. CDR3 sequence: CAWSVRWQGARNEQYF. In DNA form, the CDR3 reads TGTGCCTGGAGTGTACGGTGGCAGGGGGCGAGGAACGAGCAGTACTTC.

This clone was observed once. The V gene is TRBV6-1, the J gene TRBJ1-2; 9 bases map to TRBD1. The ends lost 6 bases at V and 6 bases at J; junction bases unmatched: 8. The CDR3 totals 14 residues. Per germline, CDR1 MNHNS and CDR2 SASEGT. Here the CDR3 reads CASRETGGPHGYTF. The CDR3, as DNA: TGTGCCAGCAGGGAGACAGGGGGACCCCATGGCTACACCTTC.

The chain carries TRBV10-3 and TRBJ2-1, with D perhaps matching TRBD1 (5 bases). The germline V and J ends were trimmed by 2 bases and 2 bases, with 10 bases remaining between them. Germline lookup yields CDR1 ENHRY and CDR2 SYGVKD. The CDR3 length is 15 residues. Written as DNA, the CDR3 is TGTGCCATCAGTGAGCGGACACCCCCCTACAATGAGCAGTTCTTC. This gives the protein CAISERTPPYNEQFF.